Below are 25 T cell receptor beta chains sequenced from a single sample in a study of cytomegalovirus exposure and HLA in healthy donors. TCRdb's table, derived via immunoSEQ multiplex PCR, lists solely in-frame clones and lacks some. The table lists 150,000 to 200,000 clones, 84% of them singletons. Material: PBMCs. All receptors come from a man aged 30-40 years in good health and CMV-seropositive.

The chain has TRBV27 and TRBJ2-3, with 7 bases that match TRBD1. CDR3 length: 15 amino acids. Trimming at V came to 6 bases and at J to 6 bases, leaving 12 bases not matched to a gene. In germline, CDR1 is MNHEY, CDR2 SMNVEV (reference sequence). CDR3 protein: CASSQAGTASDTQYF. In DNA, the CDR3 is TGTGCCAGCAGCCAGGCCGGGACAGCCTCGGATACGCAGTATTTT.

This clone was observed a few times. The J gene is TRBJ1-5, the V gene TRBV7-9; TRBD1 matches at 9 bases. This CDR3 spans 15 amino acids. The V gene end was trimmed by 3 bases and the J gene end by 2 bases; junction bases not matched to a gene: 2. CDR1 and CDR2 (germline): SEHNR, FQNEAQ (reference sequence). For the CDR3, the DNA is TGTGCCAGCAGCTTTGGGGACAGGGGCAATCAGCCCCAGCATTTT. Its translation: CASSFGDRGNQPQHF.

The rearrangement uses TRBV28 and TRBJ2-5, with D possibly matching TRBD1 (5 bases). The germline V gene has CDR1 MDHEN and CDR2 SYDVKM. Trimming stripped 6 bases from V and 5 bases from J, with 22 bases between. The CDR3 has 16 residues. CDR3: CASSLPRQGITETQYF. The DNA for the CDR3 is TGTGCCAGCAGCCTTCCAAGGCAGGGAATCACGGAGACCCAGTACTTC. The variable domain in full, with the rest retrieved from reference TRBV28 and TRBJ2-5, is DVKVTQSSRYLVKRTGEKVFLECVQDMDHENMFWYRQDPGLGLRLIYFSYDVKMKEKGDIPEGYSVSREKKERFSLILESASTNQTSMYLCASSLPRQGITETQYFGPGTRLLVL.

This chain uses TRBV9 with TRBJ1-6; 7 bases line up with TRBD1. The CDR3 spans 15 residues. J lost 5 bases, V lost 2 bases, and 4 bases had no gene match. Germline CDR1 reads SGDLS; CDR2 reads YYNGEE. The CDR3 loop reads CASSVQTGNNSPLHF. The CDR3 DNA is TGTGCCAGCAGCGTTCAGACAGGGAATAATTCACCCCTCCACTTT.

In this sample, this clone turned up a few times. This chain joins TRBV7-8 and TRBJ2-7; 8 bases fit TRBD1. The CDR3 spans 13 residues. J lost 6 bases, V lost 5 bases, and 6 bases had no gene match. Germline CDR1 reads SGHVS; CDR2 reads FQNEAQ. The CDR3 here is CASSVGTGGEQYF. CDR3 sequence (DNA): TGTGCCAGCAGCGTCGGGACAGGTGGCGAGCAGTACTTC.

J is TRBJ2-7 and V is TRBV4-1; the match to TRBD1 covers 9 bases. The germline V gene has CDR1 MGHRA and CDR2 YSYEKL. V lost 6 bases, J lost 6 bases, and 12 bases stayed unmatched. The CDR3 has 15 residues. The CDR3 DNA reads as TGCGCCAGCAGTCGCTCGGGACAGGGCCCCCGCGAGCAGTACTTC. Protein: CASSRSGQGPREQYF.

The J gene is TRBJ2-7, the V gene TRBV4-1, with 10 nucleotides matching TRBD2. Germline V CDR1 and CDR2: MGHRA, YSYEKL. V was pared by 3 bases and J by 6 bases, with 8 bases of the junction left unmatched. The CDR3 runs to 15 residues. The CDR3 loop is CASSHPRVAGGEQYF. The CDR3 DNA sequence: TGCGCCAGCAGCCACCCTAGGGTAGCGGGAGGCGAGCAGTACTTC.

The V call is TRBV28, the J call TRBJ2-5; 10 bases fit TRBD2. Germline assignment: CDR1 MDHEN and CDR2 SYDVKM. This CDR3 has 17 residues. V was clipped by 2 bases and J by 5 bases; unmatched bases: 11. The CDR3 sequence: CASSLRASGSSGETQYF. CDR3 DNA: TGTGCCAGCAGTTTAAGGGCTAGCGGGAGTTCGGGGGAGACCCAGTACTTC.

The chain combines TRBV2 with TRBJ2-2; 10 nucleotides match TRBD1. J lost 6 bases, V lost 6 bases, and 4 bases had no gene match. CDR3 length: 14 residues. The V gene's germline CDR1 is SNHLY and CDR2 FYNNEI. The CDR3 sequence: CASRGQGMAGELFF. CDR3 coding DNA: TGTGCCAGCAGGGGACAGGGGATGGCCGGGGAGCTGTTTTTT.

This sequence joins TRBV7-8 and TRBJ1-2, with D unclear. This CDR3 comprises 11 residues. Trimming took off 4 bases at V and 6 bases at J, with 6 bases between the two ends. Germline V gene lookup returns CDR1 SGHVS and CDR2 FQNEAQ. CDR3 sequence (DNA): TGTGCCAGCAGCTCTAAAAATGGCTACACCTTC. As protein: CASSSKNGYTF.

The chain carries TRBV6-5 and TRBJ1-3; TRBD1 aligns across 7 bases. V lost 4 bases, J lost 5 bases, and 11 bases stayed unmatched. The CDR3 spans 16 residues. Germline loops: CDR1 MNHEY, CDR2 SVGAGI. Here the CDR3 reads CASSSAGRQGRNTIYF. The CDR3 region has the DNA TGTGCCAGCAGTTCGGCCGGCCGACAGGGTAGAAACACCATATATTTT.

This chain uses TRBV13 with TRBJ1-6; D ambiguous. CDR3 length: 14 residues. Trimming left V 0 bases short and J 6 bases short, with 6 bases between. CDR1 and CDR2 from the germline V gene are PRHDT and FYEKMQ (reference sequence). CDR3 loop: CASSLGQINSPLHF. The CDR3 DNA sequence: TGTGCCAGCAGCTTAGGGCAGATTAATTCACCCCTCCACTTT. The full variable domain, completed using reference TRBV13 and TRBJ1-6, is AAGVIQSPRHLIKEKRETATLKCYPIPRHDTVYWYQQGPGQDPQFLISFYEKMQSDKGSIPDRFSAQQFSDYHSELNMSSLELGDSALYFCASSLGQINSPLHFGNGTRLTVT.

The chain couples TRBV28 to TRBJ2-3, with D perhaps matching TRBD2 (5 bases). Germline V gene lookup returns CDR1 MDHEN and CDR2 SYDVKM. The CDR3 totals 14 residues. V shed 4 bases and J shed 6 bases, with 14 bases lying between them. For the CDR3, the DNA is TGTGCCAGCAGTTGGACTGGGCTTTTGGATACGCAGTATTTT. Amino acid sequence: CASSWTGLLDTQYF. The full variable domain, in which reference TRBV28 and TRBJ2-3 provide the parts outside the CDR3, is DVKVTQSSRYLVKRTGEKVFLECVQDMDHENMFWYRQDPGLGLRLIYFSYDVKMKEKGDIPEGYSVSREKKERFSLILESASTNQTSMYLCASSWTGLLDTQYFGPGTRLTVL.

CDR3 in amino acids: CSAGGAEAFF. DNA for the CDR3: TGCAGTGCTGGGGGGGCTGAAGCTTTCTTT. The chain has TRBV20-1 and TRBJ1-1; D perhaps matches TRBD1 (5 bases). V was shortened by 5 bases and J by 6 bases, with 7 bases between the two germline ends. The CDR3 has 10 amino acids. Germline CDR1 DFQATT, CDR2 SNEGSKA (reference sequence).

This chain uses TRBV28 with TRBJ2-1; TRBD1 aligns across 8 bases. This CDR3 region has 14 residues. Germline values: CDR1 MDHEN, CDR2 SYDVKM. V was clipped by 4 bases and J by 8 bases; unmatched bases: 7. CDR3 residues: CASSSTGARDEQFF. As DNA, the CDR3 is TGTGCCAGCAGTTCGACAGGGGCGCGGGATGAGCAGTTCTTC.

The CDR3 reads CASSLTLELAGGHTDTQYF. The CDR3 nucleotides are TGCGCCAGCAGCTTGACCCTCGAACTAGCGGGAGGCCACACAGATACGCAGTATTTT. This sequence joins TRBV5-1 and TRBJ2-3, with 12 nucleotides matching TRBD2. This CDR3 has 19 amino acids. Germline V gene lookup returns CDR1 SGHRS and CDR2 YFSETQ. Trimming removed 1 base from V and 2 bases from J; junction bases left unmatched: 11.

This chain connects TRBV6-4 to TRBJ2-2; 7 positions agree with TRBD2. This CDR3 region has 14 residues. With 6 bases clipped from V and 2 bases from J, the junction kept 3 bases outside the gene matches. Germline CDR1 MRHNA, CDR2 SNTAGT. The CDR3 sequence is CASRWDYNTGELFF. DNA for the CDR3: TGTGCCAGCAGATGGGACTATAACACCGGGGAGCTGTTTTTT.

This chain uses TRBV30 with TRBJ1-3; D gene uncertain. Germline V gene sequence: CDR1 GTSNPN, CDR2 SVGIG (reference sequence). V dropped 0 bases and J dropped 0 bases, with 9 bases sitting between them. CDR3 length: 15 residues. CDR3 nucleotides: TGTGCCTGGAGTGTAAACCCCTACTCTGGAAACACCATATATTTT. As protein: CAWSVNPYSGNTIYF.

This clone was found a few times. The V and J genes are TRBV6-1 and TRBJ1-2, with 11 bases lining up with TRBD1. The CDR3 consists of 16 residues. Looked up from germline, CDR1 is MNHNS and CDR2 is SASEGT. V gave up 1 base and J gave up 4 bases; unmatched junction bases: 5. The CDR3 DNA reads TGTGCCAGCAGTGAAGGGACAGGGGGCTGGGTCTATGGCTACACCTTC. It specifies CASSEGTGGWVYGYTF.

The rearrangement joins TRBV27 to TRBJ2-5; perhaps TRBD1 as D (6 bases). Germline V gives CDR1 MNHEY, CDR2 SMNVEV (reference sequence). Trimming shortened V by 8 bases and J by 5 bases, and 18 bases separated the two germline ends. This CDR3 spans 14 amino acids. The CDR3 loop reads CASHPLGAGETQYF. In DNA form, the CDR3 reads TGTGCCAGCCATCCTTTGGGGGCAGGGGAGACCCAGTACTTC.

The chain joins TRBV28 to TRBJ2-1; 12 bases map to TRBD2. Per germline, CDR1 MDHEN and CDR2 SYDVKM. The CDR3 extends over 17 amino acids. V lost 11 bases and J lost 4; bases outside the gene matches: 15. DNA for the CDR3: TGTGCCTCCCAATCAGGGCTAGCGGGAGGGTATTACAATGAGCAGTTCTTC. This translates into CASQSGLAGGYYNEQFF.

This chain links TRBV5-1 with TRBJ2-1; 12 bases align to TRBD2. The V gene's germline CDR1 is SGHRS and CDR2 YFSETQ. The CDR3 sequence is 15 residues long. V lost 1 base to trimming and J lost 8 bases; unmatched junction nucleotides: 4. CDR3: CASSLTSGRWDEQFF. CDR3 nucleotide sequence: TGCGCCAGCAGCTTGACTAGCGGGAGGTGGGATGAGCAGTTCTTC.

The rearrangement links TRBV10-3 to TRBJ2-7; TRBD1 aligns across 11 bases. V gave up 3 bases and J gave up 12 bases; unmatched junction bases: 7. Germline V gives CDR1 ENHRY, CDR2 SYGVKD. The CDR3 has 13 amino acids. CDR3 loop: CAISDGQGASLYF. For the CDR3, the DNA is TGTGCCATCAGTGATGGACAGGGGGCTAGTTTGTACTTC.

The chain joins TRBV5-1 to TRBJ2-2, with TRBD2 matching over 11 bases. Trimming removed 5 bases from V and 3 bases from J; junction bases left unmatched: 6. The CDR3 length is 16 residues. Germline values: CDR1 SGHRS, CDR2 YFSETQ. The CDR3 DNA follows: TGCGCCAGCAGAACACTAGCGGGAGCAGACACCGGGGAGCTGTTTTTT. Its protein is CASRTLAGADTGELFF. Full variable domain (rest looked up from reference TRBV5-1 and TRBJ2-2): KAGVTQTPRYLIKTRGQQVTLSCSPISGHRSVSWYQQTPGQGLQFLFEYFSETQRNKGNFPGRFSGRQFSNSRSEMNVSTLELGDSALYLCASRTLAGADTGELFFGEGSRLTVL.

The J gene is TRBJ1-2, the V gene TRBV7-9; D gene unclear. With 1 base removed from V and 7 bases from J, the gap between germline ends came to 16 bases. The CDR3 runs to 15 residues. Germline CDR1 is SEHNR and CDR2 is FQNEAQ (reference sequence). This CDR3 reads CASSLGRSVFAGYTF. Written as DNA, the CDR3 is TGTGCCAGCAGCTTAGGGAGGTCAGTGTTTGCTGGCTACACCTTC.